This record covers a single T cell receptor beta chain. V was pared by 4 bases and J by 4 bases, with 11 bases between. This CDR3 has 13 residues. CDR1 and CDR2 from the germline V gene are SNHLY and FYNNEI. Authors' methods: The assay estimated nucleated cells by amplifying reference gene primers. Data came from immunoSEQ multiplex PCR; TCRdb stores just in-frame clones and leaves some out. The V and J calls and clone size are taken from that table; D and trimming were inferred from the DNA. The data hold around 150,000 clones, with 75% to 90% observed a single time. These data belong to a study of blood T cell repertoires in COVID-19. Study as a whole: Whether acute or convalescent, the COVID-19 samples came from the United States, Italy and Spain. In each case, the material was cDNA or gDNA derived from T cells, B-cell-depleted T cells, or PBMCs.

The sequence was collected from a woman aged 55-70 years with active or convalescent COVID-19. The chain has TRBV2 and TRBJ2-7; D uncertain. Specimen: peripheral blood. The CDR3 DNA follows: TGTGCCAGCAGTGGGCAGCTGACTTACGAGCAGTACTTC. Its translation: CASSGQLTYEQYF.